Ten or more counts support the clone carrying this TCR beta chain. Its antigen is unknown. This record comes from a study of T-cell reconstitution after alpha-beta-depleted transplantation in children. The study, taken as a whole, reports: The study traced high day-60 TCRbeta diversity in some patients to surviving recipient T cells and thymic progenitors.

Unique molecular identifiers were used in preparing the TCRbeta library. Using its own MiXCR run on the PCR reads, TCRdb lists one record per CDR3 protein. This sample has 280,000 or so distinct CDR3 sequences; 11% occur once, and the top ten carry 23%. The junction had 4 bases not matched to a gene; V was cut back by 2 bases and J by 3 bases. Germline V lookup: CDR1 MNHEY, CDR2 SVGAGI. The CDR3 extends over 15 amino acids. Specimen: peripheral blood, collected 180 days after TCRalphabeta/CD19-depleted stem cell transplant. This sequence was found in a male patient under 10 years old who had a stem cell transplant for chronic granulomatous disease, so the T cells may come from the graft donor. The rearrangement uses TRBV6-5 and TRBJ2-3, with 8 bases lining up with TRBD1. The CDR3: CASSYLDRETDTQYF. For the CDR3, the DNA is TGTGCCAGCAGTTACCTGGACAGGGAAACAGATACGCAGTATTTT.